Listed below are T cell receptor beta chains from one sample, sequenced in a study of regulatory T cells in long-lasting Graves disease. TCRdb reprocessed the multiplex PCR reads via MiXCR and lists one record per CDR3 protein. The table records fewer than 450,000 distinct CDR3 sequences, roughly a quarter of them present only once. The material was peripheral blood mononuclear cells (PBMCs), obtained when the disease was refractory, from a patient treated with antithyroid drugs. Receptor source: a female donor with Graves disease. CDR3s include the opening cysteine and the closing phenylalanine or tryptophan. The order of the fields is J gene, clone size, D gene, V gene, CDR3 DNA, CDR3 protein. D genes are given only for firm matches. Some rows have no size entry. The others give once, few or many, or a class for an expanded clone.

TRBJ2-1	.	TRBD1	TRBV29-1	TGCAGCGTTGGGGGACAGGGCCTGGGCGATGAGCAGTTCTTC	CSVGGQGLGDEQFF
TRBJ1-3	.	.	TRBV28	TGTGCCAGCCTAACCCACTCTGGAAACACCATATATTTT	CASLTHSGNTIYF
TRBJ1-5	.	.	TRBV18	TGTGCCAGCTCACCACGCAAGAATCAGCCCCAGCATTTT	CASSPRKNQPQHF
TRBJ2-5	few	.	TRBV3-1	TGTGCCAGCAGCCACGGGACGGGGAGGCGTTCGGGTGAGACCCAGTACTTC	CASSHGTGRRSGETQYF
TRBJ1-2	many	.	TRBV28	TGTGCCAGCAGTTCCCACCCCGGGCAGGGGTATGGCTACACCTTC	CASSSHPGQGYGYTF
TRBJ2-1	.	.	TRBV24-1	TGTGCCACCAGTGGCGGGATTTCCTACAATGAGCAGTTCTTC	CATSGGISYNEQFF
TRBJ2-3	.	.	TRBV13	TGTGCCAGCAGCTTAGCGGGAGCAGGGGATACGCAGTATTTT	CASSLAGAGDTQYF
TRBJ2-7	.	.	TRBV6-9	TGTGCCAGCAGTTACAGACAGACCTCCTACGGGCAATACTTC	CASSYRQTSYGQYF
TRBJ2-3	.	.	TRBV2	TGTGCCAGCAGTGAAGATGGGGCTAGCACAGATACGCAGTATTTT	CASSEDGASTDTQYF
TRBJ2-5	few	.	TRBV19	TGTGCCAGTAGTCTCCGGGGGAGGATCGAACAAGAGACCCAGTACTTC	CASSLRGRIEQETQYF
TRBJ1-2	.	.	TRBV7-9	TGTGCCAGCAGCAAGACGGGGCAGGGAAACTATGGCTACACCTTC	CASSKTGQGNYGYTF
TRBJ2-7	few	TRBD1	TRBV4-1	TGCGCCAGCAGCCAAGATAAGGGGACAGGAGCCTACGAGCAGTACTTC	CASSQDKGTGAYEQYF
TRBJ2-2	many	.	TRBV28	TGTGCCAGCAGTTTATGGGGTCGAGGGTCCGGGGAGCTGTTTTTT	CASSLWGRGSGELFF
TRBJ1-1	many	.	TRBV20-1	TGCAGTGCTAGTTTGGTGAACACTGAAGCTTTCTTT	CSASLVNTEAFF
TRBJ2-7	many	TRBD2	TRBV7-8	TGTGCCAGCAGCCCCGGGACTAGCGGGAGCTCCTACGAGCAGTACTTC	CASSPGTSGSSYEQYF
TRBJ2-7	few	.	TRBV15	TGTGCCACCAGCAGAGACGGGGGCGAGCAGTACTTC	CATSRDGGEQYF
TRBJ2-2	.	TRBD2	TRBV14	TGTGCCAGCAGCCGGACTAGCGGTCCCACCGGGGAGCTGTTTTTT	CASSRTSGPTGELFF
TRBJ1-2	.	.	TRBV18	TGTGCCAGCTCACCGAAGGAGGGCTATGGCTACACCTTC	CASSPKEGYGYTF
TRBJ1-1	.	.	TRBV7-9	TGTGCCAGCAGACGCTGGACTGGCCGGGACACTGAAGCTTTCTTT	CASRRWTGRDTEAFF
TRBJ2-2	few	TRBD1	TRBV9	TGTGCCAGCAGCCGAGGACAGGTCTTTCCCGGGGAGCTGTTTTTT	CASSRGQVFPGELFF
TRBJ2-5	few	TRBD2	TRBV20-1	TGCAGTGCTAGTCTGCTAGCGGGGGAGACCCAGTACTTC	CSASLLAGETQYF
TRBJ1-2	.	.	TRBV19	TGTGCCAGTAGTATCGGAGTCAGTAAGAACTATGGCTACACCTTC	CASSIGVSKNYGYTF
TRBJ1-1	few	.	TRBV7-9	TGTGCCAGCAGCTTAGGACCGACAAGGAACACTGAAGCTTTCTTT	CASSLGPTRNTEAFF
TRBJ2-5	many	.	TRBV28	TGTGCCAGCAGAGGAGGCGCTAGGATTGAGACCCAGTACTTC	CASRGGARIETQYF
TRBJ1-6	many	.	TRBV20-1	TGCAGTGCTAGGAGGGGTTCACCCCTCCACTTT	CSARRGSPLHF
TRBJ1-2	many	.	TRBV6-2/TRBV6-3	TGTGCCAGCAGTTCACCAGGGTACCCCGGGACAAACCCTGCCGGGCGAGGCTACACCTTC	CASSSPGYPGTNPAGRGYTF
TRBJ1-5	many	.	TRBV28	TGTGCCAGCAGGCCCCAGCTCGGGGGTTCGGCCCAGCATTTT	CASRPQLGGSAQHF
TRBJ2-3	few	TRBD2	TRBV5-1	TGCGCCAGCAACACCGGGACTAGCGGGAGCACAGATACGCAGTATTTT	CASNTGTSGSTDTQYF
TRBJ2-7	.	.	TRBV20-1	TGCAGCGCCCCGGGAATCTCCTACGAGCAGTACTTC	CSAPGISYEQYF
TRBJ1-1	.	.	TRBV28	TGTGCCAGCAGTTTAACAAGGGTGGGAGCTTTCTTT	CASSLTRVGAFF
TRBJ1-1	.	.	TRBV3-1	TGTGCCAGCAGCCAAACTCCCTGGGTCCCTGAAGCTTTCTTT	CASSQTPWVPEAFF
TRBJ1-4	few	.	TRBV7-9	TGTGCCAGCAGCTCGAGAAGCTACCCGCAACGACAGTATAATGAAAAACTGTTTTTT	CASSSRSYPQRQYNEKLFF
TRBJ2-5	many	.	TRBV5-5	TGTGCCAGCACCCGGCTGGATGGAGAGACCCAGTACTTC	CASTRLDGETQYF
TRBJ1-1	few	TRBD1	TRBV5-4	TGTGCCAGCAGCGGCGGGGACAGGGGGTTCACTGAAGCTTTCTTT	CASSGGDRGFTEAFF
TRBJ1-2	few	.	TRBV2	TGTGCCAGCAGCGAACCCTTACCGGGCCCCAGACGAAACTATGGCTACACCTTC	CASSEPLPGPRRNYGYTF
TRBJ2-7	.	TRBD1	TRBV9	TGTGCCAGCAGCACGGGACAGGGTCCCGACGAGCAGTACTTC	CASSTGQGPDEQYF
TRBJ2-7	.	.	TRBV20-1	TGCAGTGCTAGAGATCGAGCGGGCGGTTTCTACGAGCAGTACTTC	CSARDRAGGFYEQYF
TRBJ1-1	.	TRBD1	TRBV7-2	TGTGCCAGCAGCTTAGGGACAGGGTTAGCTTTCTTT	CASSLGTGLAFF
TRBJ1-3	once	.	TRBV20-1	TGCAGTGCTAGCGAACAATCCCAATTCTCTGGAAACACCATATATTTT	CSASEQSQFSGNTIYF
TRBJ2-3	.	TRBD1	TRBV28	TGTGCCAGCACCCCCGTAGTGGGACAGAGCAGCTTT	CASTPVVGQSSF
TRBJ2-3	few	TRBD1	TRBV24-1	TGTGCCACCAGGACAGGGGGCACAGATACGCAGTATTTT	CATRTGGTDTQYF
TRBJ1-1	many	.	TRBV2	TGTGCCTCTCTTGGTCCAGCAAAAGTCCCTGAAGCTTTCTTT	CASLGPAKVPEAFF